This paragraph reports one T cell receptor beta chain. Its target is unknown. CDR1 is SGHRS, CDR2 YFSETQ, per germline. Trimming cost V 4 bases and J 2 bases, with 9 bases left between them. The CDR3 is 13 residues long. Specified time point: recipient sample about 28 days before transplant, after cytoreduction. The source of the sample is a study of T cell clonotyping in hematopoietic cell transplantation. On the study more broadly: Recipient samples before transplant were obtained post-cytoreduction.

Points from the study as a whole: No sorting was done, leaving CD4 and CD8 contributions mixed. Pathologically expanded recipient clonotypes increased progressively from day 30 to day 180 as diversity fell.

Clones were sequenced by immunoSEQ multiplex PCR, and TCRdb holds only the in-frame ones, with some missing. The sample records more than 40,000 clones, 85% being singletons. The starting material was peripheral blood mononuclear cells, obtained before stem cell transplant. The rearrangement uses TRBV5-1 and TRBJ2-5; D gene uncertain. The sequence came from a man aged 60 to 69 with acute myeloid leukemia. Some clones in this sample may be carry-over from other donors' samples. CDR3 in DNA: TGCGCCAGCAGCGATACAGTTCAAGAGACCCAGTACTTC. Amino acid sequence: CASSDTVQETQYF.